The sequence of this T cell receptor beta chain was determined in a study of blood T cell repertoires in COVID-19. Here immunoSEQ multiplex PCR was the method, and the copy in TCRdb shows in-frame clones only, minus some. The sample shows under 150,000 clones, 84% of them seen only once. The germline V gene encodes CDR1 SQVTM and CDR2 ANQGSEA. The CDR3 has 14 residues. The germline V and J ends were trimmed by 4 bases and 0 bases, with 12 bases remaining between them. Enrolled through a virtual design, the participants were between roughly 18 and 89 years of age and came from 24 US areas. Clinical history reported by participants formed the basis on which cohorts were assigned. Contact with a PCR-confirmed or clinician-diagnosed COVID-19 case occurred within 2 weeks of entry.

The origin of this receptor is a woman in her forties or fifties who had been exposed to COVID-19. J is TRBJ1-2 and V is TRBV29-1; D unresolved. Sequenced sample: PBMCs or T cells enriched from blood (not recorded which). Here the CDR3 DNA reads TGCAGCGTTGTAGGGAGAGTTGCTAACTATGGCTACACCTTC. Its translation is CSVVGRVANYGYTF.